This entry features one T cell receptor beta chain sequence. Antigen unknown. Produced via immunoSEQ multiplex PCR; TCRdb's table is partial and in-frame only. The table includes about 150,000 clones, around nine tenths detected once. The sample comes from a study of T cell responses to AZD1222 COVID-19 vaccine. Whole-study results and caveats: Per reports, nearly half of all spike-specific TCRs target regions that are unmutated in variants. Elevations in Spike-specific TCR breadth and depth followed administration of two AZD1222 doses. Sampled repertoires all dated from after the peak T cell response.

The CDR3 totals 15 residues. Looked up from germline, CDR1 is SGHRS and CDR2 is YFSETQ. V lost 0 bases to trimming and J lost 11 bases, with 18 bases between them. Second-dose schedules of about 4 or about 12 weeks were combined. This sequence was found in an adult who received the AZD1222 COVID-19 vaccine. The starting material was peripheral blood, obtained 28 days after the second AZD1222 dose. The J gene is TRBJ2-1, the V gene TRBV5-1, with D possibly matching TRBD1 (5 bases). The CDR3 region is CASSLGVGASQKQFF. The DNA of the CDR3 is TGCGCCAGCAGCTTGGGGGTTGGGGCTTCGCAAAAGCAGTTCTTC.